This T cell receptor (beta chain) was obtained from a study of identical twins. Through template switching, a universal primer site was introduced, and the cDNA contained unique molecular identifiers. TCRdb reprocessed the 5' RACE reads with MiXCR, giving one entry per CDR3 protein. Of about 240,000 distinct CDR3 sequences in the sample, approximately 11% were seen once. This clonotype was picked up many times. Separately, the same data were catalogued under a study of yellow fever vaccine responses in identical twins. Per that paper: Twins reportedly mounted vaccine T cell responses that seemed partly convergent, partly personalized.

Sequencing was carried out using memory (CD45RO+) T cells sorted from blood. The clonotype was recovered from a woman aged 18-30 years in good health.

In DNA, the CDR3 is TGTGCCAGCAGTTTATGGGAGGGGACAGGGGCCAACGTCCTGACTTTC. Residues: CASSLWEGTGANVLTF. The chain carries TRBV28 and TRBJ2-6, with D possibly called TRBD1 or TRBD2 (6 bases each). With 0 bases removed from V and 4 bases from J, the gap between germline ends came to 10 bases. This CDR3 comprises 16 residues. Looked up from germline, CDR1 is MDHEN and CDR2 is SYDVKM.